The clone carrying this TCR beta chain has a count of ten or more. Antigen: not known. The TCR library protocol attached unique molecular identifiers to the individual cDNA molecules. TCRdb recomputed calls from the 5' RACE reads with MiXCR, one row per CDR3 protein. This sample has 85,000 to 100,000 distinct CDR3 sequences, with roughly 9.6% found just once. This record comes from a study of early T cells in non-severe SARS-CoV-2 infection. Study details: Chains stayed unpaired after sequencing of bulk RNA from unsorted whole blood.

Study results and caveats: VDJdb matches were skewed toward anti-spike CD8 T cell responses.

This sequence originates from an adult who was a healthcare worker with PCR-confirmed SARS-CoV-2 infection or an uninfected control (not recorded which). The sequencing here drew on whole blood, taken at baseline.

Here the CDR3 DNA reads TGCGCCAGCAGATCAGGACTAGGAAACTCCTACGAGCAGTACTTC. This gives the protein CASRSGLGNSYEQYF. The rearrangement joins TRBV5-1 to TRBJ2-7; 7 bases map to TRBD2. The CDR3 runs to 15 residues. Germline CDR1 and CDR2: SGHRS and YFSETQ. The V and J ends lost 5 bases and 0 bases, in that order; junction bases with no gene match: 8.